This entry describes one T cell receptor beta chain. Its matching antigen is unknown. The source material, RNA transcripts, was used to amplify TCR beta CDR3 regions. Primed by the HTBI set, a first-round RT-PCR was run on the TCR CDR3. TCRdb re-called the multiplex PCR reads with MiXCR, one entry per CDR3 protein. The top ten hold nearly 8.5% of the sample, which has about 560,000 distinct CDR3 sequences, 35% to 55% seen once. These data are taken from a study of T cells in Graves' hyperthyroidism and ophthalmopathy. Study-level points and caveats: Ophthalmopathy was identified by the model a median about seven months ahead of onset.

Orbital computed tomography, thyroid ultrasound, serum thyroxine and TRAb, and clinical symptoms together informed the diagnoses. This receptor was taken from a woman in her late teens or twenties with Graves' hyperthyroidism. The sample comprised peripheral blood or thyroid tissue (not recorded which).

CDR3 sequence (DNA): TGCAGTGCCCTTCGCCGGGAAAACACCGGGGAGCTGTTTTTT. Translation: CSALRRENTGELFF. The chain employs TRBV20-1 and TRBJ2-2; a weak D match, TRBD2 (5 bases). Germline V lookup: CDR1 DFQATT, CDR2 SNEGSKA (reference sequence). This CDR3 has 14 amino acids. Trimming cost V 6 bases and J 2 bases, with 13 bases left between them.